The rows below give T cell receptor beta chains drawn from one sample of a study of shared clonotypes between healthy human individuals. Sequenced by immunoSEQ multiplex PCR; TCRdb stores in-frame clones only, minus some. This table holds approximately 1,000,000 clones, approximately 78% found once. The sequenced sample was memory CD4+ T cells from PBMCs. These receptors originate from a man aged 18 to 35 in good health. Some clones in this sample may be carry-over from other donors' samples. CDR3s include the opening cysteine and the closing phenylalanine or tryptophan. D genes are given only for firm matches. For some rows the clone size is stated as once, few or many, or as a class when expanded; others skip it.

J gene	clone size	V gene	D gene	CDR3 protein	CDR3 DNA
TRBJ2-7	NA	TRBV5-4	TRBD1	CASSLRGQGRYEQYF	TGTGCCAGCAGCTTGAGAGGACAGGGGAGGTACGAGCAGTACTTC
TRBJ1-5	NA	TRBV6-1	NA	CASSGEGRRGFNQPQHF	TGTGCCAGCAGTGGGGAAGGTCGCCGGGGCTTCAATCAGCCCCAGCATTTT
TRBJ1-3	NA	TRBV6-5	NA	CASSYIVRNSGNTIYF	TGTGCCAGCAGTTACATCGTGAGGAACTCTGGAAACACCATATATTTT
TRBJ2-5	NA	TRBV5-1	NA	CASSLGTTHGQETQYF	TGCGCCAGCAGCTTGGGTACTACTCATGGTCAAGAGACCCAGTACTTC
TRBJ2-1	once	TRBV28	NA	CASSSLVHEQFF	TGTGCCAGCAGTTCCTTAGTTCATGAGCAGTTCTTC
TRBJ1-1	NA	TRBV30	NA	CAWSAGANTEAFF	TGTGCCTGGAGCGCAGGGGCGAACACTGAAGCTTTCTTT
TRBJ1-4	NA	TRBV30	NA	CAWSRSQLPYEKLFF	TGTGCCTGGAGCAGAAGCCAGTTACCTTATGAAAAACTGTTTTTT
TRBJ2-1	once	TRBV9	NA	CASSGGGASYNEQFF	TGTGCCAGCAGCGGAGGAGGGGCATCCTACAATGAGCAGTTCTTC
TRBJ2-5	NA	TRBV7-2	TRBD2	CASSPGTSGRRAQYF	TGTGCCAGCAGCCCGGGGACTAGCGGGAGGCGGGCCCAGTACTTC
TRBJ1-5	NA	TRBV7-8	NA	CASSPLGERIGPQHF	TGTGCCAGCAGCCCACTTGGGGAACGAATAGGGCCCCAGCATTTT
TRBJ1-1	few	TRBV5-1	TRBD1	CASSSPGQHAEAFF	TGCGCCAGCAGCTCCCCGGGACAGCACGCTGAAGCTTTCTTT
TRBJ1-5	NA	TRBV18	NA	CASSPVGNSNQPQHF	TGTGCCAGCTCACCGGTGGGGAATAGCAATCAGCCCCAGCATTTT
TRBJ2-7	NA	TRBV28	TRBD2	CASSLGGGSYEQYF	TGTGCCAGCAGTTTGGGCGGGGGATCCTACGAGCAGTACTTC